The 6 T cell receptor beta chains presented below share a single source sample, sequenced in a study of T-cell memory formation after mild COVID-19. MiXCR was run by TCRdb on the 5' RACE reads, yielding one entry per CDR3 protein. This repertoire shows approximately 290,000 distinct CDR3 sequences, approximately 16% found once; its top ten account for about a fifth. The sequenced material came from PBMCs or a T cell subset sorted from them (not recorded which). These receptors all come from a man in his late teens or twenties who had mild COVID-19 (a few samples of this study predate the infection). Cell type and time point are not known.

This clonotype was seen a few times. This chain uses TRBV18 with TRBJ2-3; D call uncertain. This CDR3 region has 15 residues. Germline CDR1 and CDR2: KGHSH and LQKENI. The V end was cut by 1 base, the J end by 5 bases, with 13 bases between. In DNA form, the CDR3 reads TGTGCCAGCTCACCACGCGCGCGGTTAGAAGATACGCAGTATTTT. It is translated as CASSPRARLEDTQYF.

CDR3 loop: CASSPSGGPLAKNIQYF. The CDR3 DNA reads as TGTGCCAGCAGTCCTAGCGGGGGACCACTAGCCAAAAACATTCAGTACTTC. The genes are TRBV14 and TRBJ2-4, with 10 positions matching TRBD2. The V gene's germline CDR1 is SGHDN and CDR2 FVKESK. The V gene end was trimmed by 6 bases and the J gene end by 0 bases; junction bases not matched to a gene: 8. The CDR3 sequence is 17 residues long.

The J gene is TRBJ2-7, the V gene TRBV4-3, with 7 bases that match TRBD1. The CDR3 covers 15 residues. The V gene's germline CDR1 is LGHNA and CDR2 YSLEER. After removal of 1 base from V and 2 bases from J, the junction contained 5 bases not matched to a gene. DNA of the CDR3: TGCGCCAGCAGCCAAGTGATCGGGACAGCCTACGAGCAGTACTTC. Amino acids: CASSQVIGTAYEQYF.

The genes are TRBV5-1 and TRBJ2-7; a possible D gene is TRBD1 (5 bases). The V end lost 0 bases, the J end lost 3 bases, and 13 bases lay between the germline ends. The germline CDR1 and CDR2 sequences are SGHRS and YFSETQ. This CDR3 has 15 amino acids. The CDR3 nucleotides read TGCGCCAGCAGCTTGGGGGCAGGGATAAACTACGAGCAGTACTTC. This sequence encodes CASSLGAGINYEQYF.

This clonotype has only a few counts. This rearrangement joins TRBV4-3 to TRBJ1-1, with unresolved D. Trimming shortened V by 0 bases and J by 0 bases, and 14 bases separated the two germline ends. Looked up from germline, CDR1 is LGHNA and CDR2 is YSLEER. The CDR3 has 17 residues. CDR3: CASSQDLPGLMNTEAFF. In DNA, the CDR3 is TGCGCCAGCAGCCAAGATCTCCCTGGCCTTATGAACACTGAAGCTTTCTTT.

In regard to this clonotype: One junction end disagrees with the germline gene, perhaps due to a read error. The chain carries TRBV11-2 and TRBJ2-1, with D hard to call. The CDR3 is made up of 12 amino acids. Germline lookup yields CDR1 SGHAT and CDR2 FQNNGV. CDR3 bases: TGTGCCAGCAGCGTAGACGGCAATGAGCAGTTCTTC. Translating it yields CASSVDGNEQFF.